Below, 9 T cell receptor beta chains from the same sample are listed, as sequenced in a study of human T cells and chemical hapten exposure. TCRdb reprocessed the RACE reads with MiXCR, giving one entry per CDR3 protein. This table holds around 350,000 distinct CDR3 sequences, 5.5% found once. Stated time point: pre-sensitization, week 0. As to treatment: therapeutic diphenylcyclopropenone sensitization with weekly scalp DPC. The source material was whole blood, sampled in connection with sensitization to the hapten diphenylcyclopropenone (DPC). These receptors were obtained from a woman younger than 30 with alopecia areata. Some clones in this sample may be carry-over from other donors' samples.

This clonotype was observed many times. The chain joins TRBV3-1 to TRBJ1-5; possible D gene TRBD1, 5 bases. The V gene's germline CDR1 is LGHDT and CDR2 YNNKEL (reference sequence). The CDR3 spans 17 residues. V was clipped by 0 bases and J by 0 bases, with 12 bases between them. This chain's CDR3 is CASSQEISGPSNQPQHF. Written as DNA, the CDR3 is TGTGCCAGCAGCCAAGAGATATCGGGACCTAGCAATCAGCCCCAGCATTTT.

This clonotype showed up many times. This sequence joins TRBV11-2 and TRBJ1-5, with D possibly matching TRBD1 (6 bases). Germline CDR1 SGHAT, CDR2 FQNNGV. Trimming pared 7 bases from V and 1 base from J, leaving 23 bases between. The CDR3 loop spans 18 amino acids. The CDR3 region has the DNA TGTGCCAGCACCCCCCAGCCGCGGGGGCAACCCAGCAATCAGCCCCAGCATTTT. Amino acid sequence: CASTPQPRGQPSNQPQHF.

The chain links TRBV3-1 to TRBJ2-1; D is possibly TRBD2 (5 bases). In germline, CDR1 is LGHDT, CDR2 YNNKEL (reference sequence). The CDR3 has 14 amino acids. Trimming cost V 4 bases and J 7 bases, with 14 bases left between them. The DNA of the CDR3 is TGTGCCAGCAGCCCTTCCCGGGAACCTAATGAGCAGTTCTTC. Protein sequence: CASSPSREPNEQFF.

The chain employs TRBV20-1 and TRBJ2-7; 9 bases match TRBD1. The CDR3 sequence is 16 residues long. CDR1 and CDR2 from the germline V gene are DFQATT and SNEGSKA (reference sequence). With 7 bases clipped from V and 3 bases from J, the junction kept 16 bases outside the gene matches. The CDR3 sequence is CSENRGPELTDYEQYF. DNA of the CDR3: TGCAGTGAGAACAGGGGGCCCGAACTTACCGACTACGAGCAGTACTTC.

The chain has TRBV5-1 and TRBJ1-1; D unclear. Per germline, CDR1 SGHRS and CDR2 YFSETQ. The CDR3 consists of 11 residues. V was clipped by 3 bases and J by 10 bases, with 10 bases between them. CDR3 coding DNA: TGCGCCAGCAGCTCCGGGGTTGGAGCTTTCTTT. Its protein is CASSSGVGAFF. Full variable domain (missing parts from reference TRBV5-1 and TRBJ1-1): KAGVTQTPRYLIKTRGQQVTLSCSPISGHRSVSWYQQTPGQGLQFLFEYFSETQRNKGNFPGRFSGRQFSNSRSEMNVSTLELGDSALYLCASSSGVGAFFGQGTRLTVV.

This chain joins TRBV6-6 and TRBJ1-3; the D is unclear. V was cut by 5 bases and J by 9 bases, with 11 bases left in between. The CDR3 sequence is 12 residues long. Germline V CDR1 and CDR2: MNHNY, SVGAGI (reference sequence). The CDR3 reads CASSAEMGTIYF. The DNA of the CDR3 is TGTGCCAGCAGTGCCGAGATGGGCACCATATATTTT.

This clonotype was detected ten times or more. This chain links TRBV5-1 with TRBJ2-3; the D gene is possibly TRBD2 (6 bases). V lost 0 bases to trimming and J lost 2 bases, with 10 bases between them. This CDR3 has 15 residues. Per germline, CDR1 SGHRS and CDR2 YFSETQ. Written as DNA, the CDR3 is TGCGCCAGCAGCTTGGATGGAGGGCCCACAGATACGCAGTATTTT. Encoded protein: CASSLDGGPTDTQYF.

This CDR3 reads CATIARKNLNTEAFF. CDR3 in DNA: TGTGCCACCATCGCCCGGAAGAACCTGAACACTGAAGCTTTCTTT. This chain joins TRBV6-1 and TRBJ1-1, with D uncertain. CDR1 MNHNS and CDR2 SASEGT come from the germline V gene. Deletions cut 10 bases from V and 0 bases from J, with 18 bases between. The CDR3 loop spans 15 amino acids.

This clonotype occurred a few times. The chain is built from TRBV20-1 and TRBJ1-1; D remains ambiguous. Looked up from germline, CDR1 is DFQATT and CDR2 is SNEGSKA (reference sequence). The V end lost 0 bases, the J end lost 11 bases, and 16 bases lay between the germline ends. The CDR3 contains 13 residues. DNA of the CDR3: TGCAGTGCTAGAGATCCAGTTGCCCCGTATGCTTTCTTT. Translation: CSARDPVAPYAFF.